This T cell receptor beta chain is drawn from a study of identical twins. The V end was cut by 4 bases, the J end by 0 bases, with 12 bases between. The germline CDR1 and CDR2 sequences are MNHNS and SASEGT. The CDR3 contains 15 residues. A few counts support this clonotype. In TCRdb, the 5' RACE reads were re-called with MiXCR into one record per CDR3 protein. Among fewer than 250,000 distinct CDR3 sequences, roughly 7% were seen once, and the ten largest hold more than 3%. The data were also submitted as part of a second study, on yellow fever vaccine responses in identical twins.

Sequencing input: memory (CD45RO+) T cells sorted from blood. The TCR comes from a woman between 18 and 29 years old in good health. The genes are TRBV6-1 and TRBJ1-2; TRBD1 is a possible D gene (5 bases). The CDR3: CASSARESSNYGYTF. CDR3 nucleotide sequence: TGTGCCAGCAGTGCCAGGGAGAGCTCTAACTATGGCTACACCTTC.